This T cell receptor beta chain comes out of a study of type 1 and type 2 diabetes patients. Study results and caveats: In type 2 diabetes, highly-expanded CD4+ clones took a median around 4% of reads. Between type 2 diabetes and control samples, V and J usage averaged about 0.97 correlation.

Worth noting for this clonotype: Antigen specificity is unknown.

Amplification started from genomic DNA. Multiplex PCR with 30 forward and 13 reverse primers amplified the TCR beta CDR3. TCRdb re-called the multiplex PCR reads through MiXCR, storing one row per CDR3 protein. The sample includes 280,000 or so distinct CDR3 sequences, around 50% of them seen just once. Trimming left V 3 bases short and J 2 bases short, with 11 bases between. Per the germline V gene, CDR1 is SNHLY and CDR2 is FYNNEI. This CDR3 comprises 15 residues. This chain joins TRBV2 and TRBJ1-5; D possibly corresponds to TRBD1 (6 bases). The receptor comes from a man aged 18-30 years with type 2 diabetes. The sample was peripheral blood mononuclear cells (PBMCs). The CDR3 DNA reads TGTGCCAGCAGTGAGGTCAGGGGAGGCAATCAGCCCCAGCATTTT. Its translation: CASSEVRGGNQPQHF.